This TCR beta chain emerged from a study of Graves' ophthalmopathy and Graves' hyperthyroidism. Amplification from RNA transcripts yielded the TCR beta CDR3 regions. Scientists carried out first-round RT-PCR using HTBI primers and then a second-round multiplex PCR. TCRdb processed the multiplex PCR reads anew with MiXCR; each CDR3 protein has one entry. The profile covers about 400,000 distinct CDR3 sequences, with about 17% appearing a single time and around 1.6% taken by the ten largest. This clonotype was detected only a few times. Its specificity is not known. Ophthalmopathy was moderately-to-severely active, CAS at least 3, NOSPECS at least 4, lasting under 3 months. Pregnant or lactating patients and those with other autoimmune diseases or uncontrolled infections were excluded. Clinical symptoms and serum thyroxine were used for diagnosis; TRAb, thyroid ultrasound and orbital computed tomography were also relied on.

Study observations and caveats: The blood repertoire also included most expanded thyroid clonotypes above 0.001 frequency.

This CDR3 comprises 15 residues. Germline V gene lookup returns CDR1 LNHDA and CDR2 SQIVND (reference sequence). V lost 3 bases, J lost 4 bases, and 6 bases stayed unmatched. The V gene is TRBV19, the J gene TRBJ2-1; TRBD1 agrees at 7 bases. The clonotype was recovered from a woman under 30 with Graves' ophthalmopathy. Sequencing used peripheral blood. CDR3 sequence: CASSIYSDRYNEQFF. The CDR3 DNA reads as TGTGCCAGTAGTATTTACTCGGACAGGTACAATGAGCAGTTCTTC.